The 8 T cell receptor beta chains in this list originate from one sample, sequenced in a study of blood T cell repertoires in COVID-19. Using immunoSEQ multiplex PCR, the repertoire was profiled, and TCRdb retains in-frame clones only, with some absent. The sample lists around 96,000 clones, about 95% occurring once. Sequenced input: peripheral blood. Receptor source: a human donor with active COVID-19. The donor label of this sample is uncertain.

This clone appeared a single time. This chain links TRBV6-5 with TRBJ2-7, with 11 bases matching TRBD1. Germline assignment: CDR1 MNHEY and CDR2 SVGAGI. The CDR3 consists of 14 residues. The junction had 4 bases not matched to a gene; V was cut back by 6 bases and J by 3 bases. DNA for the CDR3: TGTGCCAGCAGAGTGGGACAGGGGGGCTACGAGCAGTACTTC. It translates to CASRVGQGGYEQYF.

V and J are TRBV19 and TRBJ2-5, with a possible D match to TRBD2 (6 bases). Germline-derived CDR1 and CDR2 are LNHDA and SQIVND (reference sequence). The CDR3 runs to 14 residues. Between the trimmed V and J ends, which lost 1 base and 3 bases, there was a span of 9 bases. The CDR3 DNA is TGTGCCAGTAGTATAGTGGCGGGGAAAGAGACCCAGTACTTC. It is translated as CASSIVAGKETQYF.

This rearrangement joins TRBV6-5 to TRBJ1-6, with 7 bases fitting TRBD1. This CDR3 has 13 amino acids. Trimming took 8 bases from V and 12 from J; bases not matched to a gene: 10. Germline V gives CDR1 MNHEY, CDR2 SVGAGI. The CDR3 is CASAGTEDEPLHF. CDR3 bases: TGTGCCAGCGCCGGGACAGAGGATGAACCCCTCCACTTT.

V is TRBV7-2 and J is TRBJ2-5, with D perhaps matching TRBD1 (5 bases). V was trimmed by 3 bases and J by 5 bases, leaving 10 bases between them. Germline V CDR1 and CDR2: SGHTA, FQGNSA. The CDR3 extends over 13 amino acids. The CDR3 sequence is CASSFQGGETQYF. The DNA for the CDR3 is TGTGCCAGCAGCTTTCAGGGTGGGGAGACCCAGTACTTC.

CDR3 in DNA: TGCGCCAGCAGTCCCGCGGCGGGGTGGACTGAAGCTTTCTTT. Translating it yields CASSPAAGWTEAFF. The rearrangement joins TRBV4-1 to TRBJ1-1; D unclear. This CDR3 spans 14 amino acids. Germline CDR1 and CDR2: MGHRA and YSYEKL. The V gene lost 6 bases and the J gene lost 5 bases, with 16 bases spanning the gap.

This chain uses TRBV25-1 with TRBJ1-1; 8 bases are a match to TRBD1. Germline trimming cut 6 bases from V and 7 bases from J; bases unmatched to any gene: 13. The length of the CDR3 is 15 residues. Germline CDR1 MGHDK, CDR2 SYGVNS. The CDR3 spells CASSPRGLASGEAFF. DNA of the CDR3: TGTGCCAGCAGCCCCAGGGGGCTGGCGAGTGGTGAAGCTTTCTTT.

This rearrangement joins TRBV19 to TRBJ1-1; a possible D gene is TRBD1 (5 bases). Trimming removed 3 bases at V and 1 base at J, with 9 bases between. CDR1 is LNHDA and CDR2 is SQIVND in the germline V gene (reference sequence). The CDR3 runs to 14 residues. The chain's CDR3 is CASSMLQGNTEAFF. In nucleotides, the CDR3 is TGTGCCAGTAGTATGTTGCAGGGGAACACTGAAGCTTTCTTT.

This chain connects TRBV3-1 (or the pseudogene TRBV3-2) to TRBJ1-4; no firm D call. The germline V gene encodes CDR1 LGHDT and CDR2 YNNKEL (reference sequence). V dropped 2 bases and J dropped 4 bases, with 5 bases sitting between them. The CDR3 is made up of 13 amino acids. CDR3 region: CASSQPVNEKLFF. The CDR3 DNA is TGTGCCAGCAGCCAACCGGTTAATGAAAAACTGTTTTTT.